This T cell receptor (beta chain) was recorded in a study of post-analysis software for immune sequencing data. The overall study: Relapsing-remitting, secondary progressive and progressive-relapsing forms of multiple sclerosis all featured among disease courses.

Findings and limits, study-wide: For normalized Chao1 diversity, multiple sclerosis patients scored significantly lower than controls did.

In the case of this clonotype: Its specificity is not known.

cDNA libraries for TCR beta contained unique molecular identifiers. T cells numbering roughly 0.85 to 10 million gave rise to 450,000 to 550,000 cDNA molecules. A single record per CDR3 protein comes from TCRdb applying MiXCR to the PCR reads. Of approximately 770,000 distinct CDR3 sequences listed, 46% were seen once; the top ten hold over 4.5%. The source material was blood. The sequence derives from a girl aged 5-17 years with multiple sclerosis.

CDR3: CASSFNLAPIENEQFF. The CDR3, as DNA: TGTGCCAGCAGCTTTAATCTAGCGCCAATTGAGAATGAGCAGTTCTTC. The chain joins TRBV7-8 to TRBJ2-1, with a weak D call TRBD2 (6 bases). CDR3 length equals 16 residues. CDR1 and CDR2 (germline): SGHVS, FQNEAQ. The germline V and J ends were trimmed by 3 bases and 7 bases, with 19 bases remaining between them.